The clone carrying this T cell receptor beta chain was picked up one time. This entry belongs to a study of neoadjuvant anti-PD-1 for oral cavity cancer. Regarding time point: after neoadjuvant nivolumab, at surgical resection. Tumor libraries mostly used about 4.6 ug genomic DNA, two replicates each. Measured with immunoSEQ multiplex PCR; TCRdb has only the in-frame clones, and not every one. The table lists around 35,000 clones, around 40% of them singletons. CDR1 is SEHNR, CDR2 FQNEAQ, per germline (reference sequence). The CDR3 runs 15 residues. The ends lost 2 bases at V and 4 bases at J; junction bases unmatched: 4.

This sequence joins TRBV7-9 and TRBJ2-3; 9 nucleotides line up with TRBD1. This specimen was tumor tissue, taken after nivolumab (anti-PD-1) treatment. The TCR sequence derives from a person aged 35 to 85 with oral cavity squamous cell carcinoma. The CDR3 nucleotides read TGTGCCAGCAGCTTACGGGACAGGGATGCAGATACGCAGTATTTT. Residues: CASSLRDRDADTQYF.